This paragraph reports one TCR beta chain. What antigen it recognizes has not been identified. Base qualities are not at hand, and no much larger clone is one base apart. These data are taken from a study of blood T cell repertoires in COVID-19 (dated by TCRdb to about 2020). A note on the overall study: Samples covering the acute and convalescent phases of COVID-19 were provided by collaborators in the United States, Italy and Spain. The prospective study material was composed of cDNA or gDNA derived from T cells, B-cell-depleted T cells, or PBMCs. The dataset comprised deeply sampled blood TCRbeta repertoires from subjects exposed to, actively infected with, or recovered from COVID-19. The repertoires were released in a freely available public database intended as a resource for research on the immune response to SARS-CoV-2. The samples were drawn from the first 160 participants of the ongoing ImmuneRACE study and from 950 to 1,500 subjects provided by 6 global collaborators. The sample metadata nearly always contained a de-identified subject ID, COVID-19 status, age in years and sex. Where HLA class I and class II types were available, the types were taken from metadata supplied by the sample provider, not from assay-based typing.

The collaborating institutions used their own protocols to collect whole blood in K2EDTA tubes. Collaborator samples were shipped for TCRbeta analysis as frozen whole blood, isolated PBMCs, or DNA extracted from either sample type. Study-wide findings and limitations: The amount of clinical and demographic metadata varied by source and participant and was provided uncurated.

The CDR3 starts with the cysteine, ends with the phenylalanine, and has 16 residues. Kept here is only the CDR3 DNA, which spans 48 bases and is read in frame from base 1. Based on the germline V gene (reference sequence), the CDR1 and CDR2 sequences are SEHNR and FQNEAQ. Trimming takes 5 bases off V and 4 bases off J; junction bases not matched to a gene: 10. TCRbeta CDR3 regions were amplified from genomic DNA using the immunoSEQ Assay, a bias-controlled multiplex PCR. Per the source publication's procedure: The number of nucleated cells in each sample was estimated by amplification of reference gene primers within the assay. Sequence reads were collapsed and filtered to measure the absolute abundance of every unique TCRbeta CDR3 rearrangement. For each sample, productive Simpson clonality was calculated by taking the square root of Simpson's diversity index across productive rearrangements. What TCRdb holds here is the immuneACCESS table cut down to in-frame rearrangements. Part of the clones is not present; checked against another copy, under half of the missing clones reflect an unresolved V gene, and the others are unexplained. The V and J calls and the clone size are those of that table, but D and trimming were determined from the DNA. The sample has about 220,000 clones on record, 65% to 85% of them singletons. Of the sample, 2% to 2.5% falls within the top ten clones.

The receptor was derived from a woman aged 55-70 years with acute or convalescent COVID-19. Material: peripheral blood. Here the chain combines TRBV7-9 and TRBJ2-1; the junction holds 8 bases that match TRBD2. The sequence in DNA is TGTGCCAGCAGCCCCGGGGTCAGCGGGGGTTACAATGAGCAGTTCTTC. It specifies CASSPGVSGGYNEQFF.